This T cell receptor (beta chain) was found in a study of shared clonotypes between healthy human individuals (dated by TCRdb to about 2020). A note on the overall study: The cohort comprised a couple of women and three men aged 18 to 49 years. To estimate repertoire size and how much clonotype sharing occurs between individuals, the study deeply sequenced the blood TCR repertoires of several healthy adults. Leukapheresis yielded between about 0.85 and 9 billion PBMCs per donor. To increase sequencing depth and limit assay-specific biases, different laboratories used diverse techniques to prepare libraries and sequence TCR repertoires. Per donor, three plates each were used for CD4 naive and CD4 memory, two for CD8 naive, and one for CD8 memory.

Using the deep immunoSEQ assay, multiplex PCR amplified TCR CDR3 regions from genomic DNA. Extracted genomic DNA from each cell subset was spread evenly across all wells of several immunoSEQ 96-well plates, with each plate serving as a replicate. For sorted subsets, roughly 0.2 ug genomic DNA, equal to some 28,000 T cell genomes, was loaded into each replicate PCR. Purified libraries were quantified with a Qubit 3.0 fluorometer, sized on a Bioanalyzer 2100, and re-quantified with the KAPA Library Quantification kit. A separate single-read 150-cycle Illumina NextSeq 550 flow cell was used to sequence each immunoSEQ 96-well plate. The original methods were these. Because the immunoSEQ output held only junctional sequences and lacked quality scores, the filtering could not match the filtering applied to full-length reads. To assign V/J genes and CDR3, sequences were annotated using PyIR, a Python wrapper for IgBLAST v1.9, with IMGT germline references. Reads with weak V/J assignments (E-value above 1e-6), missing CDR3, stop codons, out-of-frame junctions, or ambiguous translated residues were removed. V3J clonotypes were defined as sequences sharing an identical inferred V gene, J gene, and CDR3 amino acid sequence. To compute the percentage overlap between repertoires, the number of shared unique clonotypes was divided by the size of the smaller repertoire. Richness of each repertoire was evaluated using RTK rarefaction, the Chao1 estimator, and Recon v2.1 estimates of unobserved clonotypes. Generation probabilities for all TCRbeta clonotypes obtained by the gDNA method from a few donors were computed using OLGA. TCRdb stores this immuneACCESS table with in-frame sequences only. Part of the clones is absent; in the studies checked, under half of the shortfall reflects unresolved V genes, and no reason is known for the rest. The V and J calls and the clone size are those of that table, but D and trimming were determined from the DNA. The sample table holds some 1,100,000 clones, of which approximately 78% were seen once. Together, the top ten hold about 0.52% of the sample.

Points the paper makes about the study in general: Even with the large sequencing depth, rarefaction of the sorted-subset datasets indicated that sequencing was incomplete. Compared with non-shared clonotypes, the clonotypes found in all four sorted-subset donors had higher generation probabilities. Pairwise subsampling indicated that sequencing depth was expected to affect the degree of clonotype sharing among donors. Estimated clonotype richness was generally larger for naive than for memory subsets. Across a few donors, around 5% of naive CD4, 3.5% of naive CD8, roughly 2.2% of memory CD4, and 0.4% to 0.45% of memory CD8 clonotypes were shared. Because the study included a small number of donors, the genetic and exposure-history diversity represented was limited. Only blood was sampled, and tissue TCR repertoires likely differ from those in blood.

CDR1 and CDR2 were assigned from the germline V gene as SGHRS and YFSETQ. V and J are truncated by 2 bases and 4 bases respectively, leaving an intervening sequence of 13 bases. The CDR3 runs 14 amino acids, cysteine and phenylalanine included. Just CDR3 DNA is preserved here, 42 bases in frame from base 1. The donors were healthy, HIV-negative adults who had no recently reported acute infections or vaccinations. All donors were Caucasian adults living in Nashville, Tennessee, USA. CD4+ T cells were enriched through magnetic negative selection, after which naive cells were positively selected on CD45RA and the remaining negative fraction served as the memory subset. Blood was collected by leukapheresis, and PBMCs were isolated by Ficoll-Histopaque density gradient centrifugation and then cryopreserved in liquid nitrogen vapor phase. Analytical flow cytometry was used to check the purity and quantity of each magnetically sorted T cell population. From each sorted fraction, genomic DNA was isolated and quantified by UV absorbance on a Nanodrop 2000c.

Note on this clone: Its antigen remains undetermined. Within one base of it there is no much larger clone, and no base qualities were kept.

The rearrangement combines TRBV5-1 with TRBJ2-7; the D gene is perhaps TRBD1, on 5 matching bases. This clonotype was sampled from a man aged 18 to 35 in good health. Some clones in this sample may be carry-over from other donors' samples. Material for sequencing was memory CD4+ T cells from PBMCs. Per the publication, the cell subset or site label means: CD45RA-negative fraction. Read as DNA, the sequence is TGCGCCAGCAGCTTTACAGGCGGCAGGTACGAGCAGTACTTC. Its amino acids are CASSFTGGRYEQYF.